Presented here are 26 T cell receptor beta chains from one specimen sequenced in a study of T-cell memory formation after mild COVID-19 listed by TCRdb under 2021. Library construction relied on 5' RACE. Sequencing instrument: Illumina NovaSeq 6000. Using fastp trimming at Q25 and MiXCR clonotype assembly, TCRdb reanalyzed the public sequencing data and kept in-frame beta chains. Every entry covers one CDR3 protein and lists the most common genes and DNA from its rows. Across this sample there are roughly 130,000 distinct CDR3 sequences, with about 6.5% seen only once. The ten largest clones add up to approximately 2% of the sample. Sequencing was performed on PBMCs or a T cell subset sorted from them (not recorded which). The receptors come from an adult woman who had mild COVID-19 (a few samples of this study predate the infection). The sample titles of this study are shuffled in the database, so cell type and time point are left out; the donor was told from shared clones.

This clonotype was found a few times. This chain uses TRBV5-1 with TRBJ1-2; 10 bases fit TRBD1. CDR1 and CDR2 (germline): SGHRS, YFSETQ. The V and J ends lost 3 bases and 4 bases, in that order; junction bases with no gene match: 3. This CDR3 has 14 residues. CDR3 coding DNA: TGCGCCAGCAGCTCCGGGACAGGGGCCTATGGCTACACCTTC. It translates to CASSSGTGAYGYTF.

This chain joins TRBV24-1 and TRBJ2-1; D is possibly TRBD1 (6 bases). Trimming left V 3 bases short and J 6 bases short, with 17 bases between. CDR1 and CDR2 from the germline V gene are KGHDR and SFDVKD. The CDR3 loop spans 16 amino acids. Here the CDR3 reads CATSDSGQPRANEQFF. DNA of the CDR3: TGTGCCACCAGTGATAGTGGACAGCCCAGGGCCAATGAGCAGTTCTTC.

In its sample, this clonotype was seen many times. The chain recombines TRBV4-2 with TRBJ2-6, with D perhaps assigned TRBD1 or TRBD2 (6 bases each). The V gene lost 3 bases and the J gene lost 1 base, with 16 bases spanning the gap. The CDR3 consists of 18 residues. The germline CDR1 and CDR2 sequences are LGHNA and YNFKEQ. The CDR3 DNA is TGTGCCAGCAGCCAGGATTTGGGGGGCTTATCTGGGGCCAACGTCCTGACTTTC. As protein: CASSQDLGGLSGANVLTF.

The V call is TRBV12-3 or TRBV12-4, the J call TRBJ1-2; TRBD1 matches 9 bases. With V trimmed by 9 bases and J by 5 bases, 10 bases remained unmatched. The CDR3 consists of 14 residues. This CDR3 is CASGHPGQGYGYTF. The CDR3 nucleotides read TGTGCCAGTGGTCACCCGGGACAGGGATATGGCTACACCTTC.

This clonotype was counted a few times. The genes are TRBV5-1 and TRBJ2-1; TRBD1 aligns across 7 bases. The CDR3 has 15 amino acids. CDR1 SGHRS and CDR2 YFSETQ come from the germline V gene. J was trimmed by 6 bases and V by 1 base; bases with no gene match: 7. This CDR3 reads CASSLHGQVTNEQFF. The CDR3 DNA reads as TGCGCCAGCAGCTTGCATGGACAGGTGACCAATGAGCAGTTCTTC.

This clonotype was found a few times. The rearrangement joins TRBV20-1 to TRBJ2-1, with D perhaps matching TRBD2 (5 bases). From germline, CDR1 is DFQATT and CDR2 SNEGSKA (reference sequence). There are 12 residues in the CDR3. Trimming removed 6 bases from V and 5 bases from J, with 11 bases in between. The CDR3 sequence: CSATPGNNEQFF. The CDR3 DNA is TGCAGTGCAACCCCGGGGAACAATGAGCAGTTCTTC.

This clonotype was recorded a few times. The CDR3 region has the DNA TGTGCCAGCAGCCTAGCGGGAGTGAGGGATACGCAGTATTTT. This translates into CASSLAGVRDTQYF. This chain links TRBV11-3 with TRBJ2-3, with 10 bases lining up with TRBD2. The CDR3 totals 14 residues. Trimming cost V 5 bases and J 6 bases; bases outside gene matches: 5. Germline-derived CDR1 and CDR2 are SGHNT and YENEEA.

This CDR3 is CSAVDSSYEQYF. In DNA, the CDR3 is TGCAGCGCCGTTGACAGCTCCTACGAGCAGTACTTC. The chain joins TRBV29-1 to TRBJ2-7; possibly TRBD1 for D (5 bases). This CDR3 region has 12 residues. Germline V gene sequence: CDR1 SQVTM, CDR2 ANQGSEA. Trimming shortened V by 7 bases and J by 0 bases, and 10 bases separated the two germline ends.

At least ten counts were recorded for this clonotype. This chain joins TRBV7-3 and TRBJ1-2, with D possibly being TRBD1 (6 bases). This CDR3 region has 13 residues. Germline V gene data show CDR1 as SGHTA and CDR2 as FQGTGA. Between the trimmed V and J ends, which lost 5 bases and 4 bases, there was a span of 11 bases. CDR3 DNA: TGTGCCAGCAGCCCGGACAGATTCTATGGCTACACCTTC. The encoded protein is CASSPDRFYGYTF. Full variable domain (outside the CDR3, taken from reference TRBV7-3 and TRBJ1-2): GAGVSQTPSNKVTEKGKYVELRCDPISGHTALYWYRQSLGQGPEFLIYFQGTGAADDSGLPNDRFFAVRPEGSVSTLKIQRTERGDSAVYLCASSPDRFYGYTFGSGTRLTVV.

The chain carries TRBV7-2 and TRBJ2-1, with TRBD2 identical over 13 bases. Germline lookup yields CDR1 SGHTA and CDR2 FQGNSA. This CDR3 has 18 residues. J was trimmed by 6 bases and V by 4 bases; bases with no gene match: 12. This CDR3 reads CASSSPGLAGDPRNEQFF. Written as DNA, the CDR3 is TGTGCCAGCAGCTCCCCCGGACTAGCGGGGGACCCCCGCAATGAGCAGTTCTTC.

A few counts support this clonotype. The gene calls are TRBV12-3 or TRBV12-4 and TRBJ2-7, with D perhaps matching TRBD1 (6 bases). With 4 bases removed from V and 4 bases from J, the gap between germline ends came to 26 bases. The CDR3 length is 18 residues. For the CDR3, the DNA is TGTGCCAGCAGTTCACCCCTGGGGGCAGGGGCGAGAGAGTACGAGCAGTACTTC. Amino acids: CASSSPLGAGAREYEQYF.

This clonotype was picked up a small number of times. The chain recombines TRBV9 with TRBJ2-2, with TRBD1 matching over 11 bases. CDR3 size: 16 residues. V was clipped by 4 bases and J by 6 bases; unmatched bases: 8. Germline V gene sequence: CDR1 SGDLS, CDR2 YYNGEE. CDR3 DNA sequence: TGTGCCAGCAGCCCCTGGACAGGGGGCGTCGCCGGGGAGCTGTTTTTT. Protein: CASSPWTGGVAGELFF.

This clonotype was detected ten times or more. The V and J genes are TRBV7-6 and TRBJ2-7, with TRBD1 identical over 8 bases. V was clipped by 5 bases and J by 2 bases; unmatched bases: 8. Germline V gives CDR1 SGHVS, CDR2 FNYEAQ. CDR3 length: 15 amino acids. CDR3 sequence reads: CASSPGQGIAYEQYF. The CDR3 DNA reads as TGTGCCAGCAGCCCCGGACAGGGAATCGCCTACGAGCAGTACTTC.

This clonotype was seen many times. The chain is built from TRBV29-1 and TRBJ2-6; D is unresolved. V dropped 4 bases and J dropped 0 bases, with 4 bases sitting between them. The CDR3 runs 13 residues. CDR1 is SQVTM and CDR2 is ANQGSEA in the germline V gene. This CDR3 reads CSVVTSGANVLTF. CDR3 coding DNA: TGCAGCGTTGTTACCTCTGGGGCCAACGTCCTGACTTTC.

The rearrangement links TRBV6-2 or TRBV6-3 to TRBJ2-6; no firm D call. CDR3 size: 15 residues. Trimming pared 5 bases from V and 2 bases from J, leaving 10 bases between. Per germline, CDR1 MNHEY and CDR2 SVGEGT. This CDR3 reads CASSPRRAGANVLTF. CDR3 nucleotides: TGTGCCAGCAGTCCCCGAAGAGCTGGGGCCAACGTCCTGACTTTC.

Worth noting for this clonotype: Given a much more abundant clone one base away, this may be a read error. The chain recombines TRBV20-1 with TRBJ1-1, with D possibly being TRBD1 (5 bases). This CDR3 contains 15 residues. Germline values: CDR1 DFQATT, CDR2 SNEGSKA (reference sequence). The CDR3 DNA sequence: TGCAGTGCAAGCGCATGGTTAGGGGTGAAGACTGAAGCTTTCTTT. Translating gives CSASAWLGVKTEAFF.

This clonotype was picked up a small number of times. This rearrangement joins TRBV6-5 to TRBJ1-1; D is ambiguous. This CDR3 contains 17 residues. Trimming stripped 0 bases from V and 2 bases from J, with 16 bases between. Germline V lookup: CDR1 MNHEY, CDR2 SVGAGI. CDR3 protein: CASSYSKAAAVNTEAFF. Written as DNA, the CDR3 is TGTGCCAGCAGTTACTCTAAGGCAGCGGCAGTAAACACTGAAGCTTTCTTT.

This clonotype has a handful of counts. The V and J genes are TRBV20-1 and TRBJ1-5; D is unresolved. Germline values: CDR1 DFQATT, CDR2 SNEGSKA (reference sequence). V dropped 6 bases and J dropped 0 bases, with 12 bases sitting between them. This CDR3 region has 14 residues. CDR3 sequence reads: CSARVRNSNQPQHF. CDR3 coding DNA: TGCAGTGCGAGGGTGCGGAATAGCAATCAGCCCCAGCATTTT.

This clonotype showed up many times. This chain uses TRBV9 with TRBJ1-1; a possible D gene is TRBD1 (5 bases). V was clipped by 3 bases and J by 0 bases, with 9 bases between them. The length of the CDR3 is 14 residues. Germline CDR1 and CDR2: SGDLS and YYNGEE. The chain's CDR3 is CASSARQLNTEAFF. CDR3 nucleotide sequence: TGTGCCAGCAGCGCCCGACAGTTGAACACTGAAGCTTTCTTT.

The CDR3 nucleotides read TGTGCCAGCTCACGTACTAGCGGGAGCGACTACGAGCAGTACTTC. This sequence encodes CASSRTSGSDYEQYF. The V and J genes are TRBV18 and TRBJ2-7; TRBD2 matches 11 bases. The CDR3 length is 15 residues. J was trimmed by 3 bases and V by 4 bases; bases with no gene match: 5. Per germline, CDR1 KGHSH and CDR2 LQKENI.

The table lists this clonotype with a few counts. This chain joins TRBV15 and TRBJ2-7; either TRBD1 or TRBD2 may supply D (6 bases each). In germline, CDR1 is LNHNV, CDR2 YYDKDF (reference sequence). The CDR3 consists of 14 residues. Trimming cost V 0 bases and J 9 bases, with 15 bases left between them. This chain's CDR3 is CATSRDQAGEVQYF. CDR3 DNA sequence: TGTGCCACCAGCAGAGATCAGGCAGGGGAGGTGCAGTACTTC.

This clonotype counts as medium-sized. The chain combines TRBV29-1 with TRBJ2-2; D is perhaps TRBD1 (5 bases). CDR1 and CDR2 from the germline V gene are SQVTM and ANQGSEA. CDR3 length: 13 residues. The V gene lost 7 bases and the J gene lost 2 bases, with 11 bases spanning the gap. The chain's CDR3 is CSADRVNTGELFF. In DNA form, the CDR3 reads TGCAGCGCCGACAGAGTTAACACCGGGGAGCTGTTTTTT.

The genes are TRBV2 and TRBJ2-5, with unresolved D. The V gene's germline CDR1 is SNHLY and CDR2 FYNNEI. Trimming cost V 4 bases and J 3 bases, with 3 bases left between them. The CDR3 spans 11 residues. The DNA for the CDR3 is TGTGCCAGCAGTGGGGAAGAGACCCAGTACTTC. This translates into CASSGEETQYF. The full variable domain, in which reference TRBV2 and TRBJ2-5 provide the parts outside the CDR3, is EPEVTQTPSHQVTQMGQEVILRCVPISNHLYFYWYRQILGQKVEFLVSFYNNEISEKSEIFDDQFSVERPDGSNFTLKIRSTKLEDSAMYFCASSGEETQYFGPGTRLLVL.

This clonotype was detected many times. The CDR3 reads CASSLDTASVVYEQYF. DNA for the CDR3: TGTGCCAGCAGCTTGGATACTGCTAGCGTGGTCTACGAGCAGTACTTC. The chain combines TRBV5-5 with TRBJ2-7, with D tentatively TRBD2 (6 bases). CDR3 length: 16 residues. Trimming cost V 0 bases and J 3 bases, with 16 bases left between them. The germline V gene has CDR1 SGHKS and CDR2 YYEKEE (reference sequence).

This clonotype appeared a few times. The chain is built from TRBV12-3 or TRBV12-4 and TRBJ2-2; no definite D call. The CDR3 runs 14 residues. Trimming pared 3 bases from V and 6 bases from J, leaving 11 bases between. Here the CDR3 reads CASSLIRMAGELFF. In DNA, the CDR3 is TGTGCCAGCAGTTTGATTCGAATGGCCGGGGAGCTGTTTTTT.

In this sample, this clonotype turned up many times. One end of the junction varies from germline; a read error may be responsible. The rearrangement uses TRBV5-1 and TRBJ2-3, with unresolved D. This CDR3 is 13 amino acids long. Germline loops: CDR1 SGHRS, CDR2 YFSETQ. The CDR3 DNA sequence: TGTGCCAGCAGCTTGGACAGCACAGATACGCAGTATTTT. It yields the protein CASSLDSTDTQYF.